This TCR beta chain was obtained from a study of radiotherapy plus CTLA-4 blockade in lung cancer. The overall study: Objective responses were documented in under 20% of patients, with disease control in 31%.

The CDR3 totals 16 residues. Germline lookup yields CDR1 SGHVS and CDR2 FQNEAQ. The V and J ends lost 1 base and 6 bases, in that order; junction bases with no gene match: 6. TCRdb keeps only in-frame clones here, not all; method: immunoSEQ multiplex PCR. This table holds 75,000 to 95,000 clones, roughly four fifths found once. The chain employs TRBV7-8 and TRBJ2-3; 11 bases agree with TRBD2. This receptor was obtained from a human donor with non-small cell lung cancer that progressed on radiotherapy plus ipilimumab. The sequenced sample was peripheral blood, obtained from a patient treated with radiotherapy plus ipilimumab. The CDR3 spells CASSLVAGGLADTQYF. As DNA, the CDR3 is TGTGCCAGCAGCTTAGTAGCGGGAGGGCTTGCTGATACGCAGTATTTT.